This passage covers 3 T cell receptor beta chains from one sample sequenced in a study of shared clonotypes between healthy human individuals. Profiling relied on immunoSEQ multiplex PCR, and the TCRdb table lists in-frame clones only, not all of them. The sample holds 2 million to 2.5 million clones, approximately 94% seen once. Specimen: naive CD4+ T cells sorted from blood. Sample subset: CD45RA+ positively selected. The receptors were gathered from a young man in good health.

The genes are TRBV19 and TRBJ1-4; 8 nucleotides line up with TRBD1. This CDR3 has 15 residues. J lost 7 bases, V lost 4 bases, and 8 bases had no gene match. Germline lookup yields CDR1 LNHDA and CDR2 SQIVND (reference sequence). CDR3 nucleotide sequence: TGTGCCAGTAGTAGTCTGGACAGGGTTCGTGAAAAACTGTTTTTT. This encodes CASSSLDRVREKLFF.

CDR3 DNA: TGTGCCAGCAGCTCGGGACAGGGGTTTAATGAAAAACTGTTTTTT. Its translation: CASSSGQGFNEKLFF. This chain links TRBV7-9 with TRBJ1-4; 10 nucleotides align to TRBD1. The CDR3 has 15 residues. V lost 4 bases and J lost 4; bases outside the gene matches: 3. CDR1 and CDR2 (germline): SEHNR, FQNEAQ (reference sequence).

The J gene is TRBJ2-1, the V gene TRBV19; no firm D call. The CDR3 length is 14 residues. V lost 3 bases and J 4 bases, leaving 10 bases between the germline ends. Germline lookup yields CDR1 LNHDA and CDR2 SQIVND (reference sequence). The CDR3 nucleotides are TGTGCCAGTAGTATGGGTTCTTTTTACAATGAGCAGTTCTTC. Its translation: CASSMGSFYNEQFF.